This TCR beta chain originates from a study of response to subunit inactivated influenza vaccine. Notes on this clonotype: Its specificity is unknown.

General study results and limits: Researchers suggested that each seasonal influenza vaccination recruits few new T cells.

Each CDR3 protein is one row after TCRdb ran MiXCR on the RT-PCR reads. The top ten clones hold around 9.6% of a sample with around 790,000 distinct CDR3 sequences, about 20% of them seen once. Germline CDR1 DFQATT, CDR2 SNEGSKA (reference sequence). This CDR3 is built from 13 residues. Deletions cut 1 base from V and 3 bases from J, with 7 bases between. This clonotype was obtained from a man in his fifties or sixties who received an inactivated influenza vaccine. V is TRBV20-1 and J is TRBJ1-5; D gene ambiguous. This sample comprised PBMCs from blood, obtained roughly 5 days after vaccination. This CDR3 is CSARGTHNQPQHF. CDR3 nucleotides: TGCAGTGCTAGAGGGACTCACAATCAGCCCCAGCATTTT.